This is a list of T cell receptor beta chains from one sample in a study of post-analysis software for immune sequencing data. Via MiXCR, TCRdb re-called the PCR reads, giving one row per CDR3 protein. This sample has roughly 800,000 distinct CDR3 sequences; under 60% occur once, and the top ten carry roughly 5%. What was sequenced was blood. These receptors originate from a girl aged 5 to 17 with multiple sclerosis. The CDR3 runs from the conserved cysteine through the conserved F or W. The D gene is left open where the match is weak. The size field is filled for only some rows; it gives once, few, many or a size class.

>TRBD2|TRBV7-8|TRBJ2-7|.
CASSARGLAGGNYEQYF
TGTGCCAGCAGCGCCAGGGGACTAGCGGGAGGAAACTACGAGCAGTACTTC
>TRBD2|TRBV7-9|TRBJ2-3|.
CASDGPGRNGQDTQYF
TGTGCCAGCGATGGTCCCGGGAGGAACGGACAAGATACGCAGTATTTT
>TRBD2|TRBV28|TRBJ2-3|.
CASSLAASGITDTQYF
TGTGCCAGCAGTTTGGCGGCTAGCGGGATCACAGATACGCAGTATTTT
>TRBD2|TRBV15|TRBJ2-3|.
CATSREGLGLAGTSTDTQYF
TGTGCCACCAGCAGAGAAGGCCTCGGGCTAGCGGGAACTAGCACAGATACGCAGTATTTT
>.|TRBV6-1|TRBJ2-5|.
CASSEFRRKGETQYF
TGTGCCAGCAGTGAATTCAGACGCAAAGGGGAGACCCAGTACTTC
>.|TRBV12-3/TRBV12-4|TRBJ1-2|.
CASSGRDGKFYGYTF
TGTGCCAGCAGTGGCCGGGACGGAAAATTCTATGGCTACACCTTC
>TRBD1|TRBV29-1|TRBJ2-7|.
CSVESTGEPYEQYF
TGCAGCGTTGAGTCGACAGGGGAGCCCTACGAGCAGTACTTC
>TRBD2|TRBV7-2|TRBJ2-2|.
CASSLRLAGAANTGELFF
TGTGCCAGCAGCTTAAGACTAGCGGGAGCTGCGAACACCGGGGAGCTGTTTTTT
>TRBD2|TRBV10-2|TRBJ2-2|.
CASSRTSGRTNTGELFF
TGCGCCAGCAGCCGGACTAGCGGGAGGACGAACACCGGGGAGCTGTTTTTT
>TRBD2|TRBV7-3|TRBJ2-3|.
CASSQKLGLAGSTDTQYF
TGTGCCAGCAGCCAAAAACTGGGACTAGCGGGTAGCACAGATACGCAGTATTTT
>.|TRBV4-1|TRBJ1-2|few
CASRGHDYDPNYGYTF
TGCGCCAGCAGGGGACACGACTACGACCCTAACTATGGCTACACCTTC
>TRBD1|TRBV13|TRBJ1-5|.
CASSIGQAPAAQHF
TGTGCCAGCAGCATTGGACAGGCCCCGGCTGCCCAGCATTTT
>.|TRBV4-1|TRBJ1-1|.
CASSQELLETGPPTTEAFF
TGCGCCAGCAGCCAAGAATTACTGGAAACAGGTCCCCCAACGACTGAAGCTTTCTTT
>.|TRBV21-1|TRBJ2-5|few
CASSNFGVRVQETQYF
TGTGCCAGCAGCAATTTCGGGGTTCGCGTACAAGAGACCCAGTACTTC
>.|TRBV12-3/TRBV12-4|TRBJ2-7|.
CASKSRGGEQYF
TGTGCCAGCAAATCTCGGGGCGGCGAGCAGTACTTC
>TRBD1|TRBV7-9|TRBJ2-3|few
CASRTGEDTQYF
TGTGCCAGCAGAACAGGGGAGGATACGCAGTATTTT
>TRBD1|TRBV28|TRBJ1-1|.
CASTAPGQGEAFF
TGTGCCAGCACCGCTCCGGGACAGGGTGAAGCTTTCTTT
>TRBD2|TRBV20-1|TRBJ2-5|.
CSAHAGTSGGEETQYF
TGCAGTGCTCACGCGGGGACTAGCGGAGGGGAGGAGACCCAGTACTTC
>.|TRBV28|TRBJ2-5|.
CASSFGSLGETQYF
TGTGCCAGCAGTTTTGGCAGCCTAGGAGAGACCCAGTACTTC
>.|TRBV4-2|TRBJ2-1|few
CASSQDRLGPGVEQFF
TGTGCCAGCAGCCAAGATCGGCTAGGCCCAGGCGTCGAGCAGTTCTTC
>.|TRBV24-1|TRBJ2-1|.
CATRSTRNEQFF
TGTGCCACCAGATCCACTCGCAATGAGCAGTTCTTC
>.|TRBV11-3|TRBJ2-1|.
CASSSGSEGGNEQFF
TGTGCCAGCAGCTCTGGTAGCGAGGGGGGCAATGAGCAGTTCTTC
>.|TRBV24-1|TRBJ2-3|.
CATSDPSSGATDTQYF
TGTGCCACCAGTGACCCCAGTAGCGGCGCCACAGATACGCAGTATTTT
>TRBD2|TRBV19|TRBJ2-1|.
CASRPSGNPEQFF
TGTGCCAGTAGACCTAGCGGGAATCCTGAGCAGTTCTTC
>.|TRBV6-5|TRBJ1-2|few
CASSYGPGDKSSGGYTF
TGTGCCAGCAGTTACGGACCGGGGGACAAATCGTCAGGAGGCTACACCTTC
>.|TRBV9|TRBJ2-1|.
CASSDGRAYNEQFF
TGTGCCAGCAGCGATGGCAGAGCCTACAATGAGCAGTTCTTC
>TRBD2|TRBV3-1|TRBJ2-5|.
CASSQDRLAGQETQYF
TGTGCCAGCAGCCAAGACCGACTAGCGGGACAAGAGACCCAGTACTTC
>TRBD1|TRBV29-1|TRBJ1-2|.
CSAGRTGGSDGYTF
TGCAGCGCCGGGCGGACAGGGGGGAGTGATGGCTACACCTTC
>TRBD1|TRBV2|TRBJ2-5|.
CASRWTGGETQYF
TGTGCCAGCAGATGGACAGGGGGCGAGACCCAGTACTTC
>.|TRBV5-1|TRBJ2-7|few
CASSLNAGETYEQYF
TGCGCCAGCAGCTTGAATGCAGGGGAGACCTACGAGCAGTACTTC